This TCR beta chain was identified during a study of T cells in localized non-small cell lung cancer. Study-level points and caveats: Investigators sequenced only a single tumor region, leaving heterogeneity possible.

TCRdb's copy holds only in-frame clones and misses some; the assay was immunoSEQ multiplex PCR. The data show 45,000 to 70,000 clones, with 75% to 90% seen just once and approximately 5.2% held by the top ten. CDR3 length equals 14 residues. CDR1 is PRHDT, CDR2 FYEKMQ, per germline (reference sequence). V was pared by 3 bases and J by 3 bases, with 11 bases between. Note on this clone: Its antigen is not identified.

This rearrangement joins TRBV13 to TRBJ1-2, with a tentative D call TRBD1 (5 bases). The source was peripheral blood, collected before any cancer treatment. This receptor was obtained from a woman aged 35 to 70 with stage I lung adenocarcinoma. The CDR3, as DNA: TGTGCCAGCAGCTTGAGGATAGGGGACTATGGCTACACCTTC. It specifies CASSLRIGDYGYTF. Full variable domain (outside the CDR3, taken from reference TRBV13 and TRBJ1-2): AAGVIQSPRHLIKEKRETATLKCYPIPRHDTVYWYQQGPGQDPQFLISFYEKMQSDKGSIPDRFSAQQFSDYHSELNMSSLELGDSALYFCASSLRIGDYGYTFGSGTRLTVV.